The rows below give T cell receptor beta chains drawn from one sample of a study of blood T cell repertoires in COVID-19. TCRdb's copy holds only in-frame clones and misses some; the assay was immunoSEQ multiplex PCR. The data show some 160,000 clones, 65% to 90% seen once. The source material was peripheral blood. The receptors originated from a human donor in a cohort sampled during active COVID-19. Each CDR3 is given with its conserved first and last residue. The D gene is left open where the match is weak. Clone size is stated in some rows and not others, as once, few, many or a class when expanded.

size: -
V: TRBV2
D: TRBD1
J: TRBJ1-1
CDR3: CASTLGRGTGRTEAFF
DNA: TGTGCCAGCACTTTAGGGAGGGGGACAGGGAGAACTGAAGCTTTCTTT

size: -
V: TRBV5-8
D: -
J: TRBJ1-3
CDR3: CASSLRGTQKNTIYF
DNA: TGTGCCAGCAGCTTGAGGGGGACACAGAAAAACACCATATATTTT

size: -
V: TRBV7-7
D: TRBD2
J: TRBJ2-2
CDR3: CASSSRRGEDTGELFF
DNA: TGTGCTAGCAGCTCCCGCCGGGGGGAGGACACCGGGGAGCTGTTTTTT

size: -
V: TRBV27
D: TRBD1
J: TRBJ2-7
CDR3: CASSLLGTGGIAYEQYF
DNA: TGTGCCAGCAGTTTACTAGGGACAGGGGGCATCGCCTACGAGCAGTACTTC

size: -
V: TRBV2
D: TRBD1
J: TRBJ1-2
CDR3: CASSQDRGRTYGYTF
DNA: TGTGCCAGCAGCCAAGACAGGGGAAGGACTTATGGCTACACCTTC

size: -
V: TRBV24-1
D: TRBD1
J: TRBJ1-5
CDR3: CATSDFDGQGGQPQHF
DNA: TGTGCCACCAGTGATTTTGACGGACAGGGAGGACAGCCCCAGCATTTT

size: -
V: TRBV10-3
D: TRBD2
J: TRBJ2-7
CDR3: CAISESKASGGTYEQYF
DNA: TGTGCCATCAGTGAGTCGAAGGCTAGCGGGGGCACCTACGAGCAGTACTTC

size: -
V: TRBV3-1/TRBV3-2
D: TRBD1
J: TRBJ1-2
CDR3: CASSQAWTGGAHGYTF
DNA: TGTGCCAGCAGCCAAGCCTGGACAGGGGGCGCGCATGGCTACACCTTC

size: -
V: TRBV4-3
D: -
J: TRBJ1-6
CDR3: CASSQEYKYNSPLHF
DNA: TGCGCCAGCAGCCAAGAATACAAGTATAATTCACCCCTCCACTTT

size: -
V: TRBV5-1
D: TRBD2
J: TRBJ2-5
CDR3: CASSLGTSGRETQYF
DNA: TGCGCCAGCAGCTTGGGGACTAGCGGGAGAGAGACCCAGTACTTC

size: -
V: TRBV15
D: TRBD1
J: TRBJ2-6
CDR3: CATGDRQGGQVLTF
DNA: TGTGCCACCGGAGACCGACAGGGGGGACAAGTCCTGACTTTC

size: -
V: TRBV27
D: -
J: TRBJ2-2
CDR3: CASSIRDNGELFF
DNA: TGTGCCAGCAGTATCAGGGATAACGGGGAGCTGTTTTTT

size: -
V: TRBV27
D: -
J: TRBJ1-5
CDR3: CASSPLLGQAGSNQPQHF
DNA: TGTGCCAGCAGTCCACTATTAGGGCAGGCGGGGAGCAATCAGCCCCAGCATTTT

size: -
V: TRBV3-1/TRBV3-2
D: TRBD2
J: TRBJ2-5
CDR3: CASSHVAGGPQETQYF
DNA: TGTGCCAGCAGCCACGTAGCGGGGGGACCCCAAGAGACCCAGTACTTC

size: -
V: TRBV7-9
D: -
J: TRBJ2-6
CDR3: CASSLEGSGANVLTF
DNA: TGTGCCAGCAGCTTGGAGGGCTCTGGGGCCAACGTCCTGACTTTC

size: -
V: TRBV7-8
D: TRBD1
J: TRBJ2-7
CDR3: CASSLGTGATYEQYF
DNA: TGTGCCAGCAGCCTAGGGACAGGGGCAACCTACGAGCAGTACTTC

size: few
V: TRBV7-9
D: -
J: TRBJ2-7
CDR3: CAAEGREQYF
DNA: TGTGCCGCAGAGGGCCGCGAGCAGTACTTC

size: -
V: TRBV7-3
D: -
J: TRBJ1-5
CDR3: CASSLGSSGPQHF
DNA: TGTGCCAGCAGCTTAGGGTCGTCGGGGCCCCAGCATTTT